The entry that follows covers one T cell receptor beta chain sequence. The target antigen is unknown. The sample is drawn from a study of T-cell memory formation after mild COVID-19. Study results and limitations: Day 37-peaking second-wave clones had unconfirmed SARS-CoV-2 specificity. Researchers found some responding clones in pre-infection memory, a sign that cross-reactive memory joined.

5'RACE primed from the constant segment yielded TCR alpha and TCR beta cDNA libraries bearing sample barcodes and UMIs. TCRdb processed the 5' RACE reads anew with MiXCR; each CDR3 protein has one entry. The top ten clones hold approximately 10% of a sample with about 190,000 distinct CDR3 sequences, about 27% of them seen once. Germline trimming cut 4 bases from V and 2 bases from J; bases unmatched to any gene: 5. The CDR3 totals 15 residues. From germline, CDR1 is SEHNR and CDR2 FQNEAQ (reference sequence). V usage is TRBV7-9 and J usage is TRBJ2-1; 7 bases are a match to TRBD1. This TCR came from an adult woman who had mild COVID-19 (a few samples of this study predate the infection). Cell type and time point are not known. The specimen sequenced was PBMCs or a T cell subset sorted from them (not recorded which). The CDR3 sequence: CASSSKDRPYNEQFF. The CDR3 bases are TGTGCCAGCAGCTCTAAGGACAGGCCCTACAATGAGCAGTTCTTC. The full variable domain, its missing parts supplied by reference TRBV7-9 and TRBJ2-1, is DTGVSQNPRHKITKRGQNVTFRCDPISEHNRLYWYRQTLGQGPEFLTYFQNEAQLEKSRLLSDRFSAERPKGSFSTLEIQRTEQGDSAMYLCASSSKDRPYNEQFFGPGTRLTVL.